The clone carrying this TCR beta chain was seen ten or more times. This sample was taken from a study of T cell repertoires in cytomegalovirus infection. Trimming shortened V by 0 bases and J by 4 bases, and 6 bases separated the two germline ends. The CDR3 has 13 amino acids. MiXCR, applied by TCRdb to the reads, yields one record per CDR3 protein. The sample lists approximately 550,000 distinct CDR3 sequences, approximately 15% seen once, with 24% in the top ten. V is TRBV23-1 and J is TRBJ1-1, with unresolved D. TRBV23-1 is an open reading frame, and its role is uncertain. Material: CD8+ T cells from PBMCs. This receptor was taken from a human donor in good health (CMV status not recorded). Some clones in this sample may be carry-over from other donors' samples. In DNA form, the CDR3 reads TGCGCCAGCAGTCAATCTGGCCGCACTGAAGCTTTCTTT. This encodes CASSQSGRTEAFF.